The rows below give T cell receptor beta chains drawn from one sample of a study of beta chain features in type 1 diabetes. TCRdb's copy holds only in-frame clones and misses some; the assay was immunoSEQ multiplex PCR. The sample gives about 120,000 clones, about 18% of which show up once; roughly 2.6% is in the top ten. The sequenced material came from central memory CD4+ T cells from blood. These receptors were taken from a man aged 18 to 30 with type 1 diabetes. The CDR3 runs from the conserved cysteine through the conserved F or W. Fields, in order: D gene, V gene, J gene, clone size, CDR3 protein, CDR3 DNA. The D gene is left open where the match is weak. The size entry is marked missing in some rows and otherwise reads once, few, many or a size class.

d_call: TRBD2; v_call: TRBV2; j_call: TRBJ2-1; clone_size: NA; cdr3_aa: CASRGGTSGYNEQFF; cdr3_nt: TGTGCCAGCAGAGGCGGGACTAGCGGTTACAATGAGCAGTTCTTC
d_call: NA; v_call: TRBV15; j_call: TRBJ2-2; clone_size: NA; cdr3_aa: CATSRDGISGELFF; cdr3_nt: TGTGCCACCAGCAGAGATGGTATATCAGGGGAGCTGTTTTTT
d_call: NA; v_call: TRBV2; j_call: TRBJ1-1; clone_size: few; cdr3_aa: CASSRTAGITEAFF; cdr3_nt: TGTGCCAGCAGTCGAACCGCCGGGATCACTGAAGCTTTCTTT
d_call: NA; v_call: TRBV2; j_call: TRBJ1-1; clone_size: few; cdr3_aa: CASSYLQLGTEAFF; cdr3_nt: TGTGCCAGCAGTTATCTCCAACTTGGCACTGAAGCTTTCTTT
d_call: NA; v_call: TRBV11-2; j_call: TRBJ2-1; clone_size: NA; cdr3_aa: CASSLASGLYNEQFF; cdr3_nt: TGTGCCAGCAGCTTAGCGTCGGGCCTATACAATGAGCAGTTCTTC
d_call: NA; v_call: TRBV2; j_call: TRBJ2-7; clone_size: few; cdr3_aa: CASSATYEQYF; cdr3_nt: TGTGCCAGCAGTGCAACCTACGAGCAGTACTTC
d_call: NA; v_call: TRBV10-3; j_call: TRBJ2-5; clone_size: few; cdr3_aa: CATKGGGLQETQYF; cdr3_nt: TGTGCCACCAAGGGAGGGGGGCTTCAAGAGACCCAGTACTTC
d_call: NA; v_call: TRBV29-1; j_call: TRBJ2-1; clone_size: NA; cdr3_aa: CSGETSLRSEQFF; cdr3_nt: TGCAGCGGTGAAACTAGTCTGAGGTCCGAGCAGTTCTTC
d_call: TRBD1; v_call: TRBV7-2; j_call: TRBJ1-6; clone_size: NA; cdr3_aa: CASSLVGDSNSPLHF; cdr3_nt: TGTGCCAGCAGCTTAGTGGGGGACAGCAATTCACCCCTCCACTTT
d_call: NA; v_call: TRBV29-1; j_call: TRBJ1-2; clone_size: NA; cdr3_aa: CSVVMAAGYTF; cdr3_nt: TGCAGCGTAGTGATGGCTGCCGGCTACACCTTC
d_call: NA; v_call: TRBV21-1; j_call: TRBJ2-1; clone_size: few; cdr3_aa: CASSHTGACSYNEQFF; cdr3_nt: TGTGCCAGCAGCCACACAGGTGCTTGCTCCTACAATGAGCAGTTCTTC
d_call: NA; v_call: TRBV2; j_call: TRBJ2-1; clone_size: NA; cdr3_aa: CASIFGTSYNEQFF; cdr3_nt: TGTGCCAGCATTTTCGGGACCTCCTACAATGAGCAGTTCTTC
d_call: NA; v_call: TRBV15; j_call: TRBJ2-5; clone_size: NA; cdr3_aa: CDQAVSGVGETQYF; cdr3_nt: TGCGACCAGGCGGTCTCGGGGGTCGGAGAGACCCAGTACTTC
d_call: TRBD2; v_call: TRBV7-2; j_call: TRBJ2-3; clone_size: NA; cdr3_aa: CASSSRGIVAAGGPDTQYF; cdr3_nt: TGTGCCAGCAGCTCCCGAGGGATAGTGGCAGCGGGGGGCCCAGATACGCAGTATTTT
d_call: NA; v_call: TRBV10-3; j_call: TRBJ1-1; clone_size: few; cdr3_aa: CAISEVRDTEAFF; cdr3_nt: TGTGCCATCAGTGAGGTGAGGGACACTGAAGCTTTCTTT
d_call: TRBD1; v_call: TRBV7-2; j_call: TRBJ2-2; clone_size: NA; cdr3_aa: CASSSGQSFTGELFF; cdr3_nt: TGTGCCAGCAGCTCGGGACAGTCATTCACCGGGGAGCTGTTTTTT
d_call: NA; v_call: TRBV29-1; j_call: TRBJ2-3; clone_size: NA; cdr3_aa: CSVTNTDTQYF; cdr3_nt: TGCAGCGTAACGAACACAGATACGCAGTATTTT
d_call: TRBD2; v_call: TRBV5-1; j_call: TRBJ2-3; clone_size: many; cdr3_aa: CASSVPGLATDTQYF; cdr3_nt: TGCGCCAGCAGCGTGCCGGGACTAGCGACAGATACGCAGTATTTT
d_call: TRBD2; v_call: TRBV5-1; j_call: TRBJ2-7; clone_size: few; cdr3_aa: CASSRELAVLYEQYF; cdr3_nt: TGCGCCAGCAGCAGGGAACTAGCGGTTCTCTACGAGCAGTACTTC
d_call: NA; v_call: TRBV5-6; j_call: TRBJ1-1; clone_size: NA; cdr3_aa: CASSLRGAITEAFF; cdr3_nt: TGTGCCAGCAGTCTTAGAGGGGCGATCACTGAAGCTTTCTTT
d_call: NA; v_call: TRBV30; j_call: TRBJ2-7; clone_size: NA; cdr3_aa: CAWSGADPYEQYF; cdr3_nt: TGTGCCTGGAGTGGAGCAGATCCCTACGAGCAGTACTTC
d_call: NA; v_call: TRBV5-4; j_call: TRBJ2-1; clone_size: few; cdr3_aa: CASSEGQANEQFF; cdr3_nt: TGTGCCAGCAGCGAGGGGCAGGCTAATGAGCAGTTCTTC
d_call: TRBD1; v_call: TRBV6-6; j_call: TRBJ1-4; clone_size: few; cdr3_aa: CAGSRDRGINEKLFF; cdr3_nt: TGTGCCGGGAGCCGCGACAGGGGAATTAATGAAAAACTGTTTTTT
d_call: NA; v_call: TRBV7-2; j_call: TRBJ1-1; clone_size: few; cdr3_aa: CASTKTGMNTEAFF; cdr3_nt: TGTGCCAGCACGAAGACAGGAATGAACACTGAAGCTTTCTTT